This T cell receptor beta chain derives from a study of regulatory T cells. On this clone: Antigen: not known.

This CDR3 has 15 amino acids. Trimming cost V 2 bases and J 0 bases, with 8 bases left between them. Germline CDR1 and CDR2: SEHNR and FQNEAQ (reference sequence). Primers: 52 TRBV forward and 13 TRBJ reverse. The assay was immunoSEQ multiplex PCR, and TCRdb's table has in-frame clones only and misses some. The sample lists 32,000 or so clones, around 92% occurring once. General observations from the study: Hydrophobic residues at CDR3 positions 6 and 7 were enriched in conventional CD4+ T cells of CD3G-deficient patients.

The receptor's source is a young adult with CD3G deficiency. The sample taken for sequencing was conventional CD4+ T cells sorted from blood. This chain joins TRBV7-9 and TRBJ1-3; D gene uncertain. CDR3 in amino acids: CASSLTGSSGNTIYF. Here the CDR3 DNA reads TGTGCCAGCAGCTTAACCGGGAGCTCTGGAAACACCATATATTTT.